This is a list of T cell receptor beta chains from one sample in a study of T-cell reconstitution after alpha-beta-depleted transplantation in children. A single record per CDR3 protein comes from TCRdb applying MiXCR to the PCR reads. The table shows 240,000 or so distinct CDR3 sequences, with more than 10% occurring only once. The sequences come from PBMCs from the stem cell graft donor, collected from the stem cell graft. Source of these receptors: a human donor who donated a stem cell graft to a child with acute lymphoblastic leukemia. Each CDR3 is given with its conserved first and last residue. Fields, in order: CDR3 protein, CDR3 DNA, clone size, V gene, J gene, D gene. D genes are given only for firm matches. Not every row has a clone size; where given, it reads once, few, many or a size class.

CDR3: CASTRGNQQNEKLFF
DNA: TGTGCCAGCACTCGAGGGAACCAGCAAAATGAAAAACTGTTTTTT
size: many
V: TRBV2
J: TRBJ1-4
D: -

CDR3: CASSVNPQGSTGSESGANVLTF
DNA: TGTGCCAGCAGCGTAAACCCCCAGGGTTCGACAGGGTCGGAGTCTGGGGCCAACGTCCTGACTTTC
size: many
V: TRBV9
J: TRBJ2-6
D: TRBD1

CDR3: CAWSSGGAGTSEQYF
DNA: TGTGCCTGGAGTTCCGGGGGGGCCGGGACAAGTGAGCAGTACTTC
size: many
V: TRBV30
J: TRBJ2-7
D: TRBD2

CDR3: CASSFFHEQYF
DNA: TGTGCCAGCAGCTTTTTCCACGAGCAGTACTTC
size: many
V: TRBV5-6
J: TRBJ2-7
D: -

CDR3: CASSLVTSSGGGEQYF
DNA: TGTGCCAGCAGCTTAGTTACCTCTAGCGGGGGTGGTGAGCAGTACTTC
size: many
V: TRBV7-2
J: TRBJ2-7
D: TRBD2

CDR3: CASRGGLGGPYEQYF
DNA: TGTGCCAGCAGAGGGGGATTGGGAGGCCCCTACGAGCAGTACTTC
size: many
V: TRBV6-1
J: TRBJ2-7
D: -

CDR3: CSARTVRVLETQYF
DNA: TGCAGTGCAAGGACAGTCAGGGTTTTAGAGACCCAGTACTTC
size: many
V: TRBV20-1
J: TRBJ2-5
D: -

CDR3: CSARDAGAYEQYF
DNA: TGCAGTGCTAGAGATGCGGGGGCCTACGAGCAGTACTTC
size: few
V: TRBV20-1
J: TRBJ2-7
D: TRBD2

CDR3: CASSLRPHRTEAFF
DNA: TGTGCCAGCAGTTTGAGGCCGCACCGCACTGAAGCTTTCTTT
size: many
V: TRBV12-3/TRBV12-4
J: TRBJ1-1
D: -

CDR3: CASLRDKVAFF
DNA: TGTGCCAGCCTACGCGACAAAGTGGCTTTCTTT
size: many
V: TRBV6-5
J: TRBJ1-1
D: -

CDR3: CSARGNHPYEQYF
DNA: TGCAGTGCTAGAGGAAACCACCCGTACGAGCAGTACTTC
size: -
V: TRBV20-1
J: TRBJ2-7
D: -

CDR3: CASSFPGANTEAFF
DNA: TGTGCCAGCAGTTTCCCAGGGGCGAACACTGAAGCTTTCTTT
size: many
V: TRBV12-3/TRBV12-4
J: TRBJ1-1
D: -

CDR3: CATSSRDRNYEQYF
DNA: TGTGCCACCAGCAGCCGGGACCGAAACTACGAGCAGTACTTC
size: many
V: TRBV15
J: TRBJ2-7
D: -

CDR3: CASSVVARGLGYTF
DNA: TGTGCCAGCAGTGTGGTGGCCAGGGGGCTTGGCTACACCTTC
size: many
V: TRBV6-1
J: TRBJ1-2
D: TRBD1

CDR3: CASTNRGTGELFF
DNA: TGTGCCAGCACAAACAGGGGCACCGGGGAGCTGTTTTTT
size: many
V: TRBV12-3/TRBV12-4
J: TRBJ2-2
D: TRBD1

CDR3: CAWRGRVDTQYF
DNA: TGTGCCTGGAGGGGACGGGTAGATACGCAGTATTTT
size: many
V: TRBV30
J: TRBJ2-3
D: -

CDR3: CASSLDLNPYTDTQYF
DNA: TGTGCCAGCAGCTTGGACCTAAACCCATACACAGATACGCAGTATTTT
size: many
V: TRBV5-5
J: TRBJ2-3
D: -

CDR3: CSVVTGGGGDEQFF
DNA: TGCAGCGTTGTAACCGGGGGAGGTGGTGATGAGCAGTTCTTC
size: few
V: TRBV29-1
J: TRBJ2-1
D: -

CDR3: CSAKQGAHEQYF
DNA: TGCAGTGCTAAACAGGGGGCGCACGAGCAGTACTTC
size: many
V: TRBV20-1
J: TRBJ2-7
D: TRBD1

CDR3: CASSPDSLISYEQYF
DNA: TGCGCCAGCAGCCCGGACAGTCTAATTTCCTACGAGCAGTACTTC
size: many
V: TRBV5-1
J: TRBJ2-7
D: -

CDR3: CAWSVGQGPYNEQFF
DNA: TGTGCCTGGAGTGTCGGGCAGGGACCCTACAATGAGCAGTTCTTC
size: -
V: TRBV30
J: TRBJ2-1
D: -

CDR3: CSGVSGAGQPQHF
DNA: TGCAGTGGGGTGTCAGGGGCGGGTCAGCCCCAGCATTTT
size: many
V: TRBV20-1
J: TRBJ1-5
D: -

CDR3: CASSSRDFTRGNQPQHF
DNA: TGTGCCAGCAGTAGCCGGGACTTTACTCGGGGGAATCAGCCCCAGCATTTT
size: many
V: TRBV6-2/TRBV6-3
J: TRBJ1-5
D: -

CDR3: CASSQLGSGTSGTDTQYF
DNA: TGTGCCAGCAGCCAGCTTGGATCCGGGACTAGCGGCACAGATACGCAGTATTTT
size: many
V: TRBV5-6
J: TRBJ2-3
D: TRBD2

CDR3: CASSFPGAGKFF
DNA: TGTGCCAGCAGTTTCCCAGGGGCTGGTAAGTTCTTC
size: -
V: TRBV27
J: TRBJ2-1
D: -

CDR3: CASSLGFRQYF
DNA: TGTGCCAGCAGCTTAGGATTTCGGCAGTACTTC
size: many
V: TRBV11-2
J: TRBJ2-7
D: -

CDR3: CATSPDRGTYEQYF
DNA: TGTGCCACCAGCCCCGACAGGGGGACCTACGAGCAGTACTTC
size: few
V: TRBV15
J: TRBJ2-7
D: TRBD1

CDR3: CASSRDSTYEQYF
DNA: TGTGCCAGCAGTCGGGACAGCACCTACGAGCAGTACTTC
size: many
V: TRBV12-3/TRBV12-4
J: TRBJ2-7
D: TRBD1

CDR3: CASSLWAIGNQPQHF
DNA: TGTGCCAGCAGCTTATGGGCAATCGGCAATCAGCCCCAGCATTTT
size: many
V: TRBV7-2
J: TRBJ1-5
D: -

CDR3: CASSQVFQRGNEQYF
DNA: TGCGCCAGCAGCCAAGTTTTCCAGCGGGGTAACGAGCAGTACTTC
size: -
V: TRBV4-3
J: TRBJ2-7
D: TRBD2

CDR3: CSARTGARGGYTF
DNA: TGCAGTGCAAGGACAGGGGCGAGAGGTGGCTACACCTTC
size: many
V: TRBV20-1
J: TRBJ1-2
D: TRBD1

CDR3: CASSFQKETQYF
DNA: TGCGCCAGCAGCTTCCAGAAAGAGACCCAGTACTTC
size: many
V: TRBV5-1
J: TRBJ2-5
D: -

CDR3: CASSLAMTGPTEAFF
DNA: TGTGCCAGCAGCTTAGCGATGACAGGACCCACTGAAGCTTTCTTT
size: many
V: TRBV7-8
J: TRBJ1-1
D: -

CDR3: CASSEVGLVKDTQYF
DNA: TGTGCCAGCAGTGAAGTTGGGCTCGTGAAAGATACGCAGTATTTT
size: many
V: TRBV2
J: TRBJ2-3
D: -

CDR3: CASSQDLSGNIQYF
DNA: TGTGCCAGCAGCCAGGACCTTAGTGGGAACATTCAGTACTTC
size: many
V: TRBV12-3/TRBV12-4
J: TRBJ2-4
D: -

CDR3: CASRTGFKETQYF
DNA: TGTGCCAGCAGGACAGGTTTCAAAGAGACCCAGTACTTC
size: -
V: TRBV6-1
J: TRBJ2-5
D: -

CDR3: CAISDTGDYGYTF
DNA: TGTGCCATCAGTGACACAGGGGACTATGGCTACACCTTC
size: many
V: TRBV10-3
J: TRBJ1-2
D: TRBD1

CDR3: CASSSGQGWGQYF
DNA: TGCGCCAGCAGCTCTGGACAGGGATGGGGGCAGTACTTC
size: -
V: TRBV5-1
J: TRBJ2-7
D: TRBD1

CDR3: CASSLPGTEQFF
DNA: TGTGCCAGCAGCCTTCCGGGGACAGAGCAGTTCTTC
size: many
V: TRBV7-8
J: TRBJ2-1
D: -

CDR3: CASRPMGQSSYNSPLHF
DNA: TGTGCCAGCAGGCCCATGGGACAGAGCTCCTATAATTCACCCCTCCACTTT
size: few
V: TRBV6-1
J: TRBJ1-6
D: TRBD1

CDR3: CASSPPGARYEQYF
DNA: TGTGCCAGCAGCCCTCCGGGAGCACGGTACGAGCAGTACTTC
size: many
V: TRBV7-9
J: TRBJ2-7
D: -

CDR3: CASTNAGTGPFAGELFF
DNA: TGTGCCAGCACCAACGCGGGGACAGGGCCGTTCGCCGGGGAGCTGTTTTTT
size: many
V: TRBV6-1
J: TRBJ2-2
D: TRBD1

CDR3: CSAGSGTEYNQPQHF
DNA: TGCAGTGCTGGTTCCGGGACGGAATACAATCAGCCCCAGCATTTT
size: many
V: TRBV20-1
J: TRBJ1-5
D: -

CDR3: CSVAGTVTFEAFF
DNA: TGCAGCGTCGCTGGGACAGTAACTTTTGAAGCTTTCTTT
size: many
V: TRBV29-1
J: TRBJ1-1
D: TRBD1

CDR3: CAISQLLGSDEQFF
DNA: TGTGCCATCAGTCAATTACTAGGGTCAGACGAGCAGTTCTTC
size: -
V: TRBV10-3
J: TRBJ2-1
D: -

CDR3: CASSSARGVSGANVLTF
DNA: TGTGCCAGCAGTTCTGCCCGGGGTGTCTCTGGGGCCAACGTCCTGACTTTC
size: many
V: TRBV6-5
J: TRBJ2-6
D: -

CDR3: CASSKTTNYGYTF
DNA: TGTGCCAGCAGCAAGACAACGAACTATGGCTACACCTTC
size: many
V: TRBV12-3/TRBV12-4
J: TRBJ1-2
D: -

CDR3: CSVEDSTDTQYF
DNA: TGCAGCGTTGAGGACAGCACAGATACGCAGTATTTT
size: many
V: TRBV29-1
J: TRBJ2-3
D: -

CDR3: CASSLVKTQYF
DNA: TGTGCCAGCAGCTTAGTAAAGACCCAGTACTTC
size: many
V: TRBV7-2
J: TRBJ2-5
D: -

CDR3: CASSTRTGDTEAFF
DNA: TGTGCCAGCAGTACACGGACAGGGGATACTGAAGCTTTCTTT
size: many
V: TRBV6-1
J: TRBJ1-1
D: TRBD1

CDR3: CAISENSRTVTDTQYF
DNA: TGTGCCATCAGTGAAAATTCCCGAACCGTCACAGATACGCAGTATTTT
size: many
V: TRBV10-3
J: TRBJ2-3
D: -

CDR3: CASSLTQKDKNIQYF
DNA: TGTGCCAGCAGTTTAACCCAGAAGGACAAAAACATTCAGTACTTC
size: many
V: TRBV28
J: TRBJ2-4
D: -

CDR3: CASSQETYLDGSGNTIYF
DNA: TGTGCCAGCAGCCAAGAAACCTACCTCGACGGTTCCGGAAACACCATATATTTT
size: many
V: TRBV4-2
J: TRBJ1-3
D: -

CDR3: CASSQTQGGYGYTF
DNA: TGCGCCAGCAGCCAAACACAGGGTGGCTATGGCTACACCTTC
size: many
V: TRBV4-1
J: TRBJ1-2
D: -

CDR3: CASNLRGGETQYF
DNA: TGTGCCAGCAACCTTCGCGGGGGTGAGACCCAGTACTTC
size: many
V: TRBV12-3/TRBV12-4
J: TRBJ2-5
D: TRBD2

CDR3: CASSPRGTGGMAKNIQYF
DNA: TGTGCCAGCAGCCCTAGAGGCACAGGGGGGATGGCCAAAAACATTCAGTACTTC
size: many
V: TRBV7-8
J: TRBJ2-4
D: TRBD1

CDR3: CAISQTSRDSNQPQHF
DNA: TGTGCCATCAGTCAGACCTCCAGGGATAGCAATCAGCCCCAGCATTTT
size: many
V: TRBV10-3
J: TRBJ1-5
D: -

CDR3: CASSLDGERQPQHF
DNA: TGTGCCAGCAGCCTCGATGGGGAGCGACAGCCCCAGCATTTT
size: many
V: TRBV5-6
J: TRBJ1-5
D: -

CDR3: CASSLPGRRYF
DNA: TGTGCCAGCAGTCTTCCGGGGCGTAGGTACTTC
size: many
V: TRBV6-5
J: TRBJ2-7
D: -